This T cell receptor beta chain is from a study of beta chain features in type 1 diabetes. Study results and limitations: All four CD4+ subsets from Type 1 diabetes patients carried moderately but significantly shorter TCRB CDR3s. Relative to healthy donors, patients appeared to have naive, central memory and Treg TCRB repertoires that were more similar.

Expressed TCRB transcripts were sequenced after all isolated RNA was converted to cDNA. Sequenced by immunoSEQ multiplex PCR; TCRdb stores in-frame clones only, minus some. The sample lists 300,000 to 400,000 clones; around 9.6% were seen once. Heparinised blood was drawn once per donor, averaging roughly 120 mL. CD45RO/CCR7/CD25/CD127/CD95/CD27 sorting isolated CD4+ naive, central memory, regulatory and stem cell-like memory cells. With 1 base removed from V and 6 bases from J, the gap between germline ends came to 16 bases. CDR1 and CDR2 from the germline V gene are SGHAT and FQNNGV. CDR3 size: 15 residues. This clone was counted only a few times. Antigen: not known.

Material: central memory CD4+ T cells from blood. The chain combines TRBV11-2 with TRBJ2-7; D is ambiguous. This sequence originates from a man under 40 with type 1 diabetes. CDR3 residues: CASSLAVVIYSEQYF. CDR3 DNA: TGTGCCAGCAGCTTAGCTGTAGTAATCTATTCCGAGCAGTACTTC.